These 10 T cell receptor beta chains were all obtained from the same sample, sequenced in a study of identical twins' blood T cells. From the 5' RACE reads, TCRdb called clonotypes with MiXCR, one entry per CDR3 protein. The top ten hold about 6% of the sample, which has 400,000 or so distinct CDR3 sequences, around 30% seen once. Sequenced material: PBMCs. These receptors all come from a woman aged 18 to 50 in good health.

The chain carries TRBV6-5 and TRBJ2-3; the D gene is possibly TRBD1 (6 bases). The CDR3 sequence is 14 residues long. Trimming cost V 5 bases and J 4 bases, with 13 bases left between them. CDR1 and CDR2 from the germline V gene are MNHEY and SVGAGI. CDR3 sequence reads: CASSDRRGADTQYF. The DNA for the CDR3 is TGTGCCAGCAGTGACCGCAGGGGTGCAGATACGCAGTATTTT.

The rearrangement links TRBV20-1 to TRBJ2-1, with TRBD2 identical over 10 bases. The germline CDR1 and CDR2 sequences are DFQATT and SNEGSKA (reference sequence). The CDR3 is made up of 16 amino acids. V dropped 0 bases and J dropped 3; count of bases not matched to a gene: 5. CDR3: CSARDPLAGNYNEQFF. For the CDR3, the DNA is TGCAGTGCTAGAGACCCACTAGCGGGGAACTACAATGAGCAGTTCTTC.

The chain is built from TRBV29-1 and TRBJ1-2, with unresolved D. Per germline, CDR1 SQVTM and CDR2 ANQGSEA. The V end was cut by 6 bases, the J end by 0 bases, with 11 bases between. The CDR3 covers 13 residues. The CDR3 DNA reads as TGCAGCGTCGGTAGAGACACTAACTATGGCTACACCTTC. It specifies CSVGRDTNYGYTF.

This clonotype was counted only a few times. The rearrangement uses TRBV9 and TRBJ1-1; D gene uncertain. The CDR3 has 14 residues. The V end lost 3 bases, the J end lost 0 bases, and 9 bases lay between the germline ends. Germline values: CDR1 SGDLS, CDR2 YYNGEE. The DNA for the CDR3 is TGTGCCAGCAGCGCCGGACGATTGAACACTGAAGCTTTCTTT. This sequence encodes CASSAGRLNTEAFF.

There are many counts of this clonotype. The DNA of the CDR3 is TGCAGTGCTAGAGATCTGGGCGGGGCCGAAAAACTGTTTTTT. It is translated as CSARDLGGAEKLFF. This chain uses TRBV20-1 with TRBJ1-4; weak D call: TRBD1 (5 bases). V dropped 0 bases and J dropped 8 bases, with 13 bases sitting between them. The CDR3 sequence is 14 residues long. CDR1 and CDR2 (germline): DFQATT, SNEGSKA (reference sequence).

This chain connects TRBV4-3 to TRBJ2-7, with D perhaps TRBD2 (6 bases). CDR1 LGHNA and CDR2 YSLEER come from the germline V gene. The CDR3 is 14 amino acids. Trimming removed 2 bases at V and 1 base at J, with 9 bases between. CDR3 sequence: CASSQSAGSYEQYF. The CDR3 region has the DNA TGCGCCAGCAGCCAATCGGCGGGGTCCTACGAGCAGTACTTC.

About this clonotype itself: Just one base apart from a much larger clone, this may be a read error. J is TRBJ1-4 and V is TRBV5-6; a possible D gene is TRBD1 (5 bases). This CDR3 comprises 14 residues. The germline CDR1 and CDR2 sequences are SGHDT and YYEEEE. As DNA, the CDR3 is TGTGCCAGCAGCTTGCGGGGGATCGAGGAAAAACTGTCTTTT. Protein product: CASSLRGIEEKLSF.

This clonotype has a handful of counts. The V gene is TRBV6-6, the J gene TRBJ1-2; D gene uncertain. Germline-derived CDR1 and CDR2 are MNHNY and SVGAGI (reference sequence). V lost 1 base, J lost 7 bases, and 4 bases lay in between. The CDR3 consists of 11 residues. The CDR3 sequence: CASSYWAGYTF. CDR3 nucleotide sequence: TGTGCCAGCAGTTACTGGGCTGGCTACACCTTC.

The CDR3 sequence: CASSPLPRDTEAFF. In DNA form, the CDR3 reads TGTGCCAGCTCACCTCTACCGAGGGACACTGAAGCTTTCTTT. The V and J genes are TRBV18 and TRBJ1-1; D gene unclear. The CDR3 spans 14 residues. V shed 3 bases and J shed 3 bases, with 11 bases lying between them. CDR1 and CDR2 (germline): KGHSH, LQKENI.

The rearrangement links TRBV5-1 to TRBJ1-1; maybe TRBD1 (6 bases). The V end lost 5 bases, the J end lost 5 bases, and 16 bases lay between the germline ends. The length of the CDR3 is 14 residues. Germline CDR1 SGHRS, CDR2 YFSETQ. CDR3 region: CASRGAVTKTEAFF. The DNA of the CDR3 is TGCGCCAGCAGGGGGGCGGTTACTAAGACTGAAGCTTTCTTT.